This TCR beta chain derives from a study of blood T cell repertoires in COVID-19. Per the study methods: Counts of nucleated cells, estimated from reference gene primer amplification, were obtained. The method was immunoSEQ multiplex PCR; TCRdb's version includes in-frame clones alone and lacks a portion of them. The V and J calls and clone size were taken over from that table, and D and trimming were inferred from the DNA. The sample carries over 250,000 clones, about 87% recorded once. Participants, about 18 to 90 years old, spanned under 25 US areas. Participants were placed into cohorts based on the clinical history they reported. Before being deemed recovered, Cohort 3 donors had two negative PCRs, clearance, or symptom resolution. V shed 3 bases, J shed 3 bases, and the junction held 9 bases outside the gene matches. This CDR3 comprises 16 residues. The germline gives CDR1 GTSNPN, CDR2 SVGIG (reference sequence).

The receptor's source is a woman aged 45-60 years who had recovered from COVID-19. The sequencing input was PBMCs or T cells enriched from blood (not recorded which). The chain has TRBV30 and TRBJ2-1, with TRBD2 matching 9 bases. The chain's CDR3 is CAWRGLAGSNYNEQFF. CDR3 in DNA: TGTGCCTGGAGGGGGCTAGCGGGATCCAACTACAATGAGCAGTTCTTC.